This T cell receptor (beta chain) originates from a study of control samples from healthy donors and cancer patients. Only in-frame clones appear in the TCRdb table, and some are missing; sequencing was by immunoSEQ multiplex PCR. The sample has some 71,000 clones; about 90% are singletons. Germline V lookup: CDR1 SGDLS, CDR2 YYNGEE. Trimming stripped 4 bases from V and 10 bases from J, with 15 bases between. The CDR3 has 13 residues. This clonotype originated in a man aged 60 to 75 with lung cancer. This chain joins TRBV9 and TRBJ1-5; D might be TRBD1 (6 bases). The specimen was PBMCs. CDR3: CASSLGGLGPQHF. CDR3 DNA: TGTGCCAGCAGCCTCGGGGGCCTAGGACCCCAGCATTTT.